The TCR beta chain under discussion was sequenced for a study of control samples from healthy donors and cancer patients. Sequencing used immunoSEQ multiplex PCR; TCRdb keeps in-frame clones, though not all of them. In the table there are approximately 110,000 clones, roughly 80% of which are singletons. Germline CDR1 reads LGHNA; CDR2 reads YNFKEQ. The V gene lost 2 bases and the J gene lost 0 bases, with 13 bases spanning the gap. This CDR3 has 16 amino acids. The V gene is TRBV4-2, the J gene TRBJ1-1; weak D call: TRBD1 (6 bases). This sequence originates from a woman aged 45-65 years in good health. Sequenced input: blood. The CDR3 DNA is TGTGCCAGCAGCCAAATGGGGGGCAGGATGAACACTGAAGCTTTCTTT. Translated, it gives CASSQMGGRMNTEAFF.